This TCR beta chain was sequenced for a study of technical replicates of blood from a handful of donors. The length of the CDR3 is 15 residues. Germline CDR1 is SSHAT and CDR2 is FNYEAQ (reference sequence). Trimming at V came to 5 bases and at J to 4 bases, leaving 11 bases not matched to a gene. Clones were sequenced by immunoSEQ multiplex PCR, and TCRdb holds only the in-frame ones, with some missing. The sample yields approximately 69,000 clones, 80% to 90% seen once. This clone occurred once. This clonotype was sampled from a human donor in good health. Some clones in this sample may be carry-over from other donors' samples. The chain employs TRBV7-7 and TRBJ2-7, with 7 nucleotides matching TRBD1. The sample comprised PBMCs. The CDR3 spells CASSTGTAGRYEQYF. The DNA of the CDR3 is TGTGCCAGCAGCACGGGGACAGCCGGCCGGTACGAGCAGTACTTC. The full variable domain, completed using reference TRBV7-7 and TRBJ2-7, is GAGVSQSPRYKVTKRGQDVTLRCDPISSHATLYWYQQALGQGPEFLTYFNYEAQPDKSGLPSDRFSAERPEGSISTLTIQRTEQRDSAMYRCASSTGTAGRYEQYFGPGTRLTVT.